This T cell receptor (beta chain) appears in the sequencing data of a study of beta chain features in type 1 diabetes. Study-level background: On cell yields, gender and age, patients and healthy donors were similar.

Overall study findings and caveats: The study found moderately but significantly shorter TCRB CDR3s in all four CD4+ subsets of Type 1 diabetes patients. TCRB repertoires of naive, central memory and Treg cells appeared more similar among patients than among healthy donors. Using cDNA template may skew counts toward highly expressing activated cells. For type 1 diabetes patients, VDJ junctions showed fewer insertions and more deletions.

The whole isolated RNA underwent reverse transcription, so sequencing captured expressed TCRB transcripts. Only in-frame clones appear in the TCRdb table, and some are missing; sequencing was by immunoSEQ multiplex PCR. The sample carries nearly 700,000 clones, about an eighth recorded once. In this sample, this clone turned up a few times. Its target is not known. Other DNA sequences in the same sample also yield this CDR3. This CDR3 spans 14 amino acids. The V gene lost 0 bases and the J gene lost 4 bases, with 10 bases spanning the gap. Germline V gives CDR1 SGHRS, CDR2 YFSETQ. The chain recombines TRBV5-1 with TRBJ2-5; D may correspond to TRBD1 or TRBD2 (6 bases each). The receptor comes from a man aged 18 to 29 with type 1 diabetes. Sequenced material: naive CD4+ T cells from blood. The CDR3 nucleotides read TGCGCCAGCAGCTTGGAACAGGGAGGAGAGACCCAGTACTTC. Amino acid sequence: CASSLEQGGETQYF.